The 29 T cell receptor beta chains below all came from one sample that was sequenced in a study of T cell clonotyping in hematopoietic cell transplantation. Here immunoSEQ multiplex PCR was the method, and the copy in TCRdb shows in-frame clones only, minus some. Altogether about 27,000 clones are present, approximately 77% being singletons, with the ten largest covering approximately 5.9%. Sample time point: recipient sample about 28 days before transplant, after cytoreduction. The sample consisted of peripheral blood mononuclear cells, taken before stem cell transplant. These receptors all stem from a man aged 45-60 years with myelodysplastic syndrome. Some clones in this sample may be carry-over from other donors' samples.

The chain links TRBV6-5 to TRBJ2-5, with 13 bases that match TRBD2. Germline V gene lookup returns CDR1 MNHEY and CDR2 SVGAGI. The CDR3 runs to 15 residues. V dropped 6 bases and J dropped 4; count of bases not matched to a gene: 5. CDR3 sequence: CASSPTSGRAETQYF. For the CDR3, the DNA is TGTGCCAGCAGCCCTACTAGCGGGAGGGCAGAGACCCAGTACTTC.

The J gene is TRBJ1-4, the V gene TRBV30; D is uncertain. CDR1 is GTSNPN and CDR2 is SVGIG in the germline V gene (reference sequence). CDR3 size: 14 residues. The V gene lost 2 bases and the J gene lost 0 bases, with 7 bases spanning the gap. CDR3 bases: TGTGCCTGGAGTACCTACCCAACTAATGAAAAACTGTTTTTT. It encodes CAWSTYPTNEKLFF.

This clone turned up a few times. This chain uses TRBV19 with TRBJ1-2; possible D gene TRBD1, 6 bases. This CDR3 has 13 residues. Looked up from germline, CDR1 is LNHDA and CDR2 is SQIVND (reference sequence). Between the trimmed V and J ends, which lost 8 bases and 0 bases, there was a span of 10 bases. CDR3 DNA sequence: TGTGCCAGTCGGACAGCCCCTAACTATGGCTACACCTTC. It yields the protein CASRTAPNYGYTF.

This clone appeared once. The chain joins TRBV6-5 to TRBJ1-5; D not certain. Germline loops: CDR1 MNHEY, CDR2 SVGAGI. Trimming cost V 5 bases and J 5 bases, with 10 bases left between them. CDR3 length: 13 amino acids. CDR3 DNA: TGTGCCAGCAGTGGGATGCGGGATCAGCCCCAGCATTTT. This translates into CASSGMRDQPQHF.

This chain connects TRBV27 to TRBJ2-1, with D uncertain. The germline V gene has CDR1 MNHEY and CDR2 SMNVEV (reference sequence). V lost 2 bases, J lost 0 bases, and 8 bases lay in between. CDR3 size: 15 residues. The CDR3 nucleotides read TGTGCCAGCAGTTTAGGACCAAGCTCCTACAATGAGCAGTTCTTC. Translating gives CASSLGPSSYNEQFF.

This chain uses TRBV30 with TRBJ2-7, with D tentatively TRBD1 or TRBD2 (5 bases each). The CDR3 extends over 15 amino acids. CDR1 and CDR2 (germline): GTSNPN, SVGIG (reference sequence). V shed 4 bases and J shed 2 bases, with 18 bases lying between them. CDR3 DNA: TGTGCCTGGAAGCCGGGACGGGATTTGCCCTACGAGCAGTACTTC. Protein product: CAWKPGRDLPYEQYF.

This chain connects TRBV4-3 to TRBJ2-7; D perhaps matches TRBD2 (6 bases). Germline CDR1 reads LGHNA; CDR2 reads YSLEER. Trimming cost V 0 bases and J 3 bases, with 12 bases left between them. The CDR3 covers 15 residues. CDR3 in amino acids: CASSQDLSGYYEQYF. In DNA form, the CDR3 reads TGCGCCAGCAGCCAAGATCTTAGCGGATACTACGAGCAGTACTTC.

The genes are TRBV4-1 and TRBJ2-7, with TRBD2 matching over 8 bases. CDR1 is MGHRA, CDR2 YSYEKL, per germline. This CDR3 is built from 15 residues. The J segment lost 2 bases and the V segment lost 4 bases, leaving 7 bases of the junction unmatched. The CDR3 DNA sequence: TGCGCCAGCAGCCGTAACGGGGGGGAGCCCTACGAGCAGTACTTC. Translated: CASSRNGGEPYEQYF.

This chain links TRBV6-1 with TRBJ2-7, with TRBD1 matching over 9 bases. The CDR3 totals 13 residues. The V gene end was trimmed by 6 bases and the J gene end by 9 bases; junction bases not matched to a gene: 9. Looked up from germline, CDR1 is MNHNS and CDR2 is SASEGT. CDR3 DNA: TGTGCCAGCAGGGGACAGGGAAAGAGTATGCAGTACTTC. Translation gives CASRGQGKSMQYF.

J is TRBJ1-6 and V is TRBV28, with 8 bases matching TRBD1. Germline CDR1 reads MDHEN; CDR2 reads SYDVKM. V shed 7 bases, J shed 10 bases, and the junction held 3 bases outside the gene matches. The CDR3 covers 12 residues. The CDR3 protein is CASITGGSPLHF. DNA of the CDR3: TGTGCCAGCATTACAGGGGGATCACCCCTCCACTTT.

This clone was picked up one time. V and J are TRBV5-4 and TRBJ2-7; no clear D gene. Germline CDR1 SGHNT, CDR2 YYREEE (reference sequence). Trimming left V 4 bases short and J 4 bases short, with 9 bases between. This CDR3 region has 12 residues. The CDR3 DNA follows: TGTGCCAGCAGCGGTGACCAATACGAGCAGTACTTC. Its protein is CASSGDQYEQYF.

The chain couples TRBV5-1 to TRBJ2-5; 12 nucleotides agree with TRBD2. The CDR3 length is 18 residues. Losses at the gene ends were 1 base for V and 0 bases for J; bases not matched to a gene: 7. Germline assignment: CDR1 SGHRS and CDR2 YFSETQ. CDR3 coding DNA: TGCGCCAGCAGCTTGAGGCTAGCGGGAGGGTTGGACCAAGAGACCCAGTACTTC. Translated: CASSLRLAGGLDQETQYF.

V usage is TRBV28 and J usage is TRBJ1-5; D gene unclear. Per the germline V gene, CDR1 is MDHEN and CDR2 is SYDVKM. The CDR3 is made up of 16 amino acids. Deletions cut 7 bases from V and 2 bases from J, with 18 bases between. In DNA form, the CDR3 reads TGTGCCAGCAATTCTGCTCGTTGGTCGGGCAATCAGCCCCAGCATTTT. Translation gives CASNSARWSGNQPQHF. Based on the CDR3 plus reference TRBV28 and TRBJ1-5, the full variable domain is DVKVTQSSRYLVKRTGEKVFLECVQDMDHENMFWYRQDPGLGLRLIYFSYDVKMKEKGDIPEGYSVSREKKERFSLILESASTNQTSMYLCASNSARWSGNQPQHFGDGTRLSIL.

The chain recombines TRBV6-6 with TRBJ2-1; D perhaps matches TRBD1 (6 bases). Trimming pared 2 bases from V and 7 bases from J, leaving 12 bases between. Germline loops: CDR1 MNHNY, CDR2 SVGAGI (reference sequence). The CDR3 loop spans 14 amino acids. CDR3 protein: CASSYDLGGNEQFF. CDR3 sequence (DNA): TGTGCCAGCAGTTACGATTTAGGGGGAAATGAGCAGTTCTTC.

This clone was seen more than once but under ten times. V and J are TRBV4-1 and TRBJ2-7; 8 bases agree with TRBD1. The germline V gene encodes CDR1 MGHRA and CDR2 YSYEKL. This CDR3 spans 14 amino acids. The junction had 3 bases not matched to a gene; V was cut back by 4 bases and J by 1 base. The CDR3 DNA reads TGCGCCAGCAGCCCTACAGGGGGATCCTACGAGCAGTACTTC. Amino acid sequence: CASSPTGGSYEQYF.

Sample share makes this clone medium-sized. The same CDR3 can be traced to other DNA sequences in this sample. The chain couples TRBV15 to TRBJ2-7; 8 positions match TRBD1. The junction had 6 bases not matched to a gene; V was cut back by 1 base and J by 7 bases. The CDR3 has 14 residues. In germline, CDR1 is LNHNV, CDR2 YYDKDF (reference sequence). The CDR3 sequence is CATSRGQGAREQYF. DNA for the CDR3: TGTGCCACCAGCAGAGGTCAGGGGGCTAGAGAGCAGTACTTC.

The CDR3 region has the DNA TGTGCCAGCAGTATCCAAGAGACCCAGTACTTC. It encodes CASSIQETQYF. V usage is TRBV6-6 and J usage is TRBJ2-5; D ambiguous. Germline CDR1 reads MNHNY; CDR2 reads SVGAGI (reference sequence). V was trimmed by 5 bases and J by 1 base, leaving 2 bases between them. The CDR3 length is 11 residues.

This chain joins TRBV5-1 and TRBJ2-7; the D gene is possibly TRBD2 (6 bases). V lost 0 bases and J 9 bases, leaving 16 bases between the germline ends. Germline V gives CDR1 SGHRS, CDR2 YFSETQ. The CDR3 has 14 residues. The DNA of the CDR3 is TGCGCCAGCAGCTTGGATGACATGTTTAGCGGGCAGTACTTC. Translation: CASSLDDMFSGQYF.

This chain connects TRBV5-1 to TRBJ2-7; D is uncertain. CDR3 length: 15 residues. V shed 4 bases and J shed 0 bases, with 14 bases lying between them. Germline CDR1 is SGHRS and CDR2 is YFSETQ. The CDR3 bases are TGCGCCAGCAGCCGGTGGTCGCAGAGCTCCTACGAGCAGTACTTC. Its translation: CASSRWSQSSYEQYF.

This clone was counted a few times. The genes are TRBV2 and TRBJ2-1; the D is unclear. The CDR3 runs to 15 residues. V dropped 3 bases and J dropped 2 bases, with 11 bases sitting between them. Germline CDR1 and CDR2: SNHLY and FYNNEI. The CDR3 DNA reads TGTGCCAGCAGTGACAGTTTAAACCCCTACAATGAGCAGTTCTTC. Its translation is CASSDSLNPYNEQFF.

This chain connects TRBV4-3 to TRBJ2-5; 14 nucleotides line up with TRBD2. The J segment lost 0 bases and the V segment lost 3 bases, leaving 0 bases of the junction unmatched. This CDR3 has 16 residues. Germline loops: CDR1 LGHNA, CDR2 YSLEER. CDR3 nucleotides: TGCGCCAGCAGCCAGGGACTAGCGGGGGACCAAGAGACCCAGTACTTC. Encoded protein: CASSQGLAGDQETQYF.

This clone was seen more than once but under ten times. This chain uses TRBV7-3 with TRBJ2-3, with no clear D. The CDR3 loop spans 12 amino acids. Per the germline V gene, CDR1 is SGHTA and CDR2 is FQGTGA. The V end lost 6 bases, the J end lost 6 bases, and 10 bases lay between the germline ends. CDR3 loop: CASSRDRDTQYF. The CDR3 DNA reads TGTGCCAGCAGTCGCGACCGGGATACGCAGTATTTT.

This clone was counted only a few times. The chain recombines TRBV28 with TRBJ1-5, with a tentative D call TRBD1 (6 bases). Germline V gene sequence: CDR1 MDHEN, CDR2 SYDVKM. The CDR3 is 16 residues long. V was clipped by 6 bases and J by 3 bases, with 18 bases between them. The CDR3 nucleotides read TGTGCCAGCAGAACGTCCCGACAGGTGAACAATCAGCCCCAGCATTTT. Amino acids: CASRTSRQVNNQPQHF.

The chain uses TRBV29-1 and TRBJ1-5; 11 bases match TRBD1. The germline gives CDR1 SQVTM, CDR2 ANQGSEA. The CDR3 is 16 residues long. With 4 bases clipped from V and 3 bases from J, the junction kept 8 bases outside the gene matches. For the CDR3, the DNA is TGCAGCGTTGGTGGGCAGGGACAGGGGGACAATCAGCCCCAGCATTTT. It encodes CSVGGQGQGDNQPQHF.

The rearrangement links TRBV7-2 to TRBJ2-1, with unresolved D. From germline, CDR1 is SGHTA and CDR2 FQGNSA. Trimming pared 1 base from V and 5 bases from J, leaving 3 bases between. The CDR3 is 12 amino acids. The CDR3 loop reads CASSLGNNEQFF. The CDR3 DNA follows: TGTGCCAGCAGCTTAGGCAACAATGAGCAGTTCTTC.

The chain is built from TRBV7-2 and TRBJ2-1, with TRBD1 matching 9 bases. J lost 9 bases, V lost 5 bases, and 11 bases had no gene match. The germline CDR1 and CDR2 sequences are SGHTA and FQGNSA. The CDR3 is made up of 15 amino acids. The chain's CDR3 is CASSPDRGSKGEQFF. CDR3 in DNA: TGTGCCAGCAGCCCCGACAGGGGGAGTAAGGGTGAGCAGTTCTTC.

By share, this clone ranks as medium-sized. The rearrangement links TRBV4-1 to TRBJ2-5; the match to TRBD2 covers 10 bases. Unmatched junction bases numbered 4, after V lost 0 bases and J lost 3 bases. Germline V gene data show CDR1 as MGHRA and CDR2 as YSYEKL. This CDR3 contains 16 residues. CDR3 amino acids: CASSQESLAGEETQYF. The DNA for the CDR3 is TGCGCCAGCAGCCAAGAGAGTCTAGCGGGGGAAGAGACCCAGTACTTC.

This chain joins TRBV2 and TRBJ1-5; 7 bases are shared with TRBD1. The CDR3 has 14 amino acids. The germline gives CDR1 SNHLY, CDR2 FYNNEI. V was pared by 1 base and J by 6 bases, with 3 bases of the junction left unmatched. The CDR3 DNA follows: TGTGCCAGCAGTGAAGACAGGGGCACTCAGCCCCAGCATTTT. As protein: CASSEDRGTQPQHF. Full variable domain (outside the CDR3, taken from reference TRBV2 and TRBJ1-5): EPEVTQTPSHQVTQMGQEVILRCVPISNHLYFYWYRQILGQKVEFLVSFYNNEISEKSEIFDDQFSVERPDGSNFTLKIRSTKLEDSAMYFCASSEDRGTQPQHFGDGTRLSIL.

This clone was seen only a few times. This chain joins TRBV30 and TRBJ1-2; D is possibly TRBD1 (5 bases). V was clipped by 1 base and J by 3 bases, with 9 bases between them. Germline V CDR1 and CDR2: GTSNPN, SVGIG (reference sequence). This CDR3 spans 13 amino acids. CDR3 sequence (DNA): TGTGCCTGGAGTGAGCAGGGCTACTATGGCTACACCTTC. The encoded protein is CAWSEQGYYGYTF. The full variable domain, completed using reference TRBV30 and TRBJ1-2, is SQTIHQWPATLVQPVGSPLSLECTVEGTSNPNLYWYRQAAGRGLQLLFYSVGIGQISSEVPQNLSASRPQDRQFILSSKKLLLSDSGFYLCAWSEQGYYGYTFGSGTRLTVV.